The 30 T cell receptor beta chains below come from one sample, sequenced in a study of OX40 agonist ivuxolimab in advanced cancers. Sequenced by immunoSEQ multiplex PCR; TCRdb stores in-frame clones only, minus some. The repertoire holds 90,000 to 100,000 clones, nearly 90% seen once, with 0.3% to 0.4% in the top ten. The input for sequencing was CD4+ or CD8+ T cells sorted from blood, taken in a trial of the OX40 agonist ivuxolimab. The receptors stem from an adult with an advanced solid tumor such as melanoma, head and neck, liver or kidney cancer.

The chain employs TRBV28 and TRBJ2-7, with TRBD2 matching 9 bases. Germline V gives CDR1 MDHEN, CDR2 SYDVKM. V trimming: 7 bases; J trimming: 3 bases; junction bases outside the gene matches: 4. The length of the CDR3 is 13 residues. The CDR3 sequence: CASTLAGYYEQYF. The DNA for the CDR3 is TGTGCCAGCACCCTAGCGGGGTACTACGAGCAGTACTTC.

This chain joins TRBV4-3 and TRBJ1-6, with a tentative D call TRBD1 (5 bases). V dropped 1 base and J dropped 10 bases, with 5 bases sitting between them. The germline gives CDR1 LGHNA, CDR2 YSLEER. This CDR3 comprises 12 residues. CDR3 region: CASSQGDSPLHF. In DNA, the CDR3 is TGCGCCAGCAGCCAAGGGGACTCACCCCTCCACTTT.

This chain uses TRBV5-3 with TRBJ2-1; 8 nucleotides match TRBD2. Being an ORF, TRBV5-3 has a function that is uncertain. V gave up 2 bases and J gave up 5 bases; unmatched junction bases: 6. The CDR3 runs 15 residues. The CDR3 bases are TGTGCCAGAAGCTTAAGAGGCGGGAGGAACAATGAGCAGTTCTTC. Amino acids: CARSLRGGRNNEQFF.

V is TRBV21-1 and J is TRBJ2-2; the table calls TRBD2, which could not be checked here. TRBV21-1 corresponds to a pseudogene. The CDR3 is 15 amino acids. Here the CDR3 DNA reads TGTGCCAGCAGCAAAGCGCTAGCGTGGGGCGGGGAGCTGTTTTTT. This codes for CASSKALAWGGELFF.

The rearrangement uses TRBV6-5 and TRBJ1-4; D uncertain. CDR3 length: 15 amino acids. V was clipped by 0 bases and J by 4 bases, with 9 bases between them. Germline V gives CDR1 MNHEY, CDR2 SVGAGI. This CDR3 reads CASSYSLHGNEKLFF. DNA of the CDR3: TGTGCCAGCAGTTACTCGCTTCATGGTAATGAAAAACTGTTTTTT.

The V call is TRBV29-1, the J call TRBJ2-7; 7 bases map to TRBD1. V lost 6 bases and J lost 1; bases outside the gene matches: 9. Germline CDR1 is SQVTM and CDR2 is ANQGSEA. The CDR3 has 14 residues. CDR3: CSVIHRDSSYEQYF. The CDR3 bases are TGCAGCGTCATCCACCGGGACAGTTCCTACGAGCAGTACTTC.

The gene calls are TRBV5-6 and TRBJ2-5; D is ambiguous. CDR1 is SGHDT and CDR2 is YYEEEE in the germline V gene. This CDR3 is 12 amino acids long. V lost 2 bases and J lost 5, with 7 bases in between. The CDR3 sequence: CASSLRRETQYF. The CDR3 coding sequence is TGTGCCAGCAGCTTACGGCGGGAGACCCAGTACTTC.

The chain recombines TRBV28 with TRBJ1-2, with D possibly matching TRBD1 (5 bases). Per germline, CDR1 MDHEN and CDR2 SYDVKM. V lost 2 bases, J lost 8 bases, and 12 bases lay in between. The CDR3 covers 13 residues. The CDR3 is CASSLRQGSGYTF. CDR3 nucleotides: TGTGCCAGCAGTTTACGGCAGGGAAGCGGCTACACCTTC.

The chain links TRBV28 to TRBJ1-4, with TRBD1 matching 7 bases. This CDR3 has 15 residues. V lost 3 bases to trimming and J lost 8 bases; unmatched junction nucleotides: 9. The germline V gene has CDR1 MDHEN and CDR2 SYDVKM. The CDR3 coding sequence is TGTGCCAGCAGTTTCCCCACAGGGGCGCGGGAAAAACTGTTTTTT. Its protein is CASSFPTGAREKLFF. Combining the CDR3 with reference TRBV28 and TRBJ1-4 gives the whole variable domain DVKVTQSSRYLVKRTGEKVFLECVQDMDHENMFWYRQDPGLGLRLIYFSYDVKMKEKGDIPEGYSVSREKKERFSLILESASTNQTSMYLCASSFPTGAREKLFFGSGTQLSVL.

The chain links TRBV12-5 to TRBJ1-1; D is ambiguous. Trimming pared 5 bases from V and 8 bases from J, leaving 3 bases between. The V gene's germline CDR1 is LGHNT and CDR2 FRNRAP. The length of the CDR3 is 9 residues. Here the CDR3 reads CASGGEAFF. The DNA for the CDR3 is TGTGCTAGTGGTGGGGAAGCTTTCTTT.

The chain is built from TRBV28 and TRBJ1-4, with D possibly matching TRBD1 (6 bases). The V gene lost 6 bases and the J gene lost 4 bases, with 12 bases spanning the gap. The CDR3 runs to 14 residues. The germline CDR1 and CDR2 sequences are MDHEN and SYDVKM. The CDR3 bases are TGTGCCAGCAGCTGGACAGTGAGTAATGAAAAACTGTTTTTT. This sequence encodes CASSWTVSNEKLFF.

This sequence joins TRBV29-1 and TRBJ2-7; D gene unclear. The CDR3 spans 15 residues. Germline-derived CDR1 and CDR2 are SQVTM and ANQGSEA. V was shortened by 8 bases and J by 5 bases, with 25 bases between the two germline ends. CDR3 amino acids: CSTPKPQSSGNEQYF. The CDR3 DNA reads as TGCAGCACCCCGAAGCCCCAGTCCTCCGGCAACGAGCAGTACTTC.

This chain joins TRBV7-2 and TRBJ2-1, with no clear D. The CDR3 sequence is 14 residues long. CDR1 SGHTA and CDR2 FQGNSA come from the germline V gene. Trimming shortened V by 0 bases and J by 6 bases, and 9 bases separated the two germline ends. This chain's CDR3 is CASSLAAAPNEQFF. The CDR3, as DNA: TGTGCCAGCAGCTTAGCGGCAGCCCCCAATGAGCAGTTCTTC.

With regard to this clone: The same CDR3 is also encoded by other DNA sequences in this sample. The chain recombines TRBV7-9 with TRBJ2-5; D remains ambiguous. This CDR3 is built from 14 residues. V was clipped by 0 bases and J by 4 bases, with 9 bases between them. Germline V gene data show CDR1 as SEHNR and CDR2 as FQNEAQ (reference sequence). In DNA form, the CDR3 reads TGTGCCAGCAGCTTAGCTGGCGTGGGAGAGACCCAGTACTTC. Its translation: CASSLAGVGETQYF.

This clone is a singleton in its sample. This sequence joins TRBV6-1 and TRBJ2-2; no definite D call. Germline CDR1 MNHNS, CDR2 SASEGT. The germline V and J ends were trimmed by 5 bases and 2 bases, with 12 bases remaining between them. The CDR3 runs 15 residues. CDR3 loop: CASSQYSYNTGELFF. The CDR3 DNA follows: TGTGCCAGCAGTCAGTACTCTTATAACACCGGGGAGCTGTTTTTT.

This chain uses TRBV6-1 with TRBJ2-3; 8 bases are shared with TRBD1. The J segment lost 4 bases and the V segment lost 6 bases, leaving 9 bases of the junction unmatched. CDR1 is MNHNS and CDR2 is SASEGT in the germline V gene. The CDR3 sequence is 15 residues long. CDR3 region: CASRVDRGRPDTQYF. The CDR3 coding sequence is TGTGCCAGCAGAGTCGACAGGGGTAGGCCAGATACGCAGTATTTT.

The chain has TRBV4-1 and TRBJ1-5, with 8 bases identical to TRBD1. The CDR3 runs to 19 residues. Germline V gene lookup returns CDR1 MGHRA and CDR2 YSYEKL. Germline trimming cut 5 bases from V and 0 bases from J; bases unmatched to any gene: 15. This CDR3 reads CASSGKDGTGTLSNQPQHF. The CDR3 DNA follows: TGCGCCAGCAGCGGCAAAGATGGGACAGGAACTCTTAGCAATCAGCCCCAGCATTTT.

The J gene is TRBJ1-1, the V gene TRBV6-5; D unresolved. V was clipped by 5 bases and J by 1 base, with 11 bases between them. Looked up from germline, CDR1 is MNHEY and CDR2 is SVGAGI. This CDR3 spans 14 amino acids. The CDR3 DNA is TGTGCCAGCAGTAGACCCGAGACGAACACTGAAGCTTTCTTT. Translation: CASSRPETNTEAFF.

This rearrangement joins TRBV15 to TRBJ2-1; tentative D call: TRBD2 (5 bases). V gave up 2 bases and J gave up 0 bases, with 8 bases separating them. This CDR3 region has 15 residues. From germline, CDR1 is LNHNV and CDR2 YYDKDF (reference sequence). The CDR3 spells CATSRKGSSYNEQFF. CDR3 DNA sequence: TGTGCCACCAGCAGAAAAGGGAGCTCCTACAATGAGCAGTTCTTC.

This clone turned up a few times. The chain joins TRBV6-4 to TRBJ1-2, with TRBD1 identical over 8 bases. Germline assignment: CDR1 MRHNA and CDR2 SNTAGT. The CDR3 covers 13 residues. The V and J ends lost 4 bases and 4 bases, in that order; junction bases with no gene match: 2. This CDR3 is CASSAGQGYGYTF. The CDR3 DNA follows: TGTGCCAGCAGTGCCGGACAGGGCTATGGCTACACCTTC.

The CDR3 region has the DNA TGTGCCAGCAGTGTTACAGGAACGTATACGCAGTATTTT. This codes for CASSVTGTYTQYF. The chain links TRBV25-1 to TRBJ2-3; weak D call: TRBD1 (5 bases). The CDR3 consists of 13 residues. V was pared by 4 bases and J by 7 bases, with 12 bases between. CDR1 MGHDK and CDR2 SYGVNS come from the germline V gene.

The chain combines TRBV7-2 with TRBJ2-7; D uncertain. V shed 5 bases and J shed 0 bases, with 5 bases lying between them. This CDR3 is 12 amino acids long. Germline lookup yields CDR1 SGHTA and CDR2 FQGNSA. The CDR3 sequence: CASSLPSYEQYF. The CDR3 DNA is TGTGCCAGCAGCCTCCCCTCCTACGAGCAGTACTTC.

The J gene is TRBJ1-3, the V gene TRBV2; D gene uncertain. This CDR3 comprises 15 residues. Germline-derived CDR1 and CDR2 are SNHLY and FYNNEI. V was shortened by 7 bases and J by 2 bases, with 15 bases between the two germline ends. The CDR3 reads CASTPSQITGNTIYF. The CDR3 DNA is TGTGCCAGCACCCCCTCGCAGATTACTGGAAACACCATATATTTT.

The chain recombines TRBV29-1 with TRBJ2-5, with D hard to call. The closer fit of TRBJ2-7 to the DNA end suggests the J call may be wrong. CDR1 is SQVTM, CDR2 ANQGSEA, per germline. The CDR3 length is 13 residues. The CDR3 loop is CSVDRGSSYEQYF. In nucleotides, the CDR3 is TGCAGCGTTGATAGAGGCAGCTCCTACGAGCAGTACTTC.

The chain is built from TRBV18 and TRBJ1-4; a weak D match, TRBD1 (5 bases). The germline V gene has CDR1 KGHSH and CDR2 LQKENI. Trimming shortened V by 5 bases and J by 1 base, and 14 bases separated the two germline ends. The CDR3 is 16 amino acids. The CDR3 nucleotides are TGTGCCAGCTCATCAGGGTCTTGGAGAACTAATGAAAAACTGTTTTTT. Encoded protein: CASSSGSWRTNEKLFF.

V gene TRBV4-1 combines with J gene TRBJ2-2, with 10 bases lining up with TRBD2. Germline assignment: CDR1 MGHRA and CDR2 YSYEKL. This CDR3 is 17 amino acids long. Unmatched junction bases numbered 8, after V lost 1 base and J lost 6 bases. The CDR3 loop is CASSQGLAGDPSGELFF. In nucleotides, the CDR3 is TGCGCCAGCAGCCAAGGGCTAGCGGGAGACCCCTCCGGGGAGCTGTTTTTT.

The genes are TRBV6-5 and TRBJ2-1, with 10 bases identical to TRBD2. The germline CDR1 and CDR2 sequences are MNHEY and SVGAGI. The V and J ends lost 10 bases and 7 bases, in that order; junction bases with no gene match: 7. CDR3 length: 13 residues. The CDR3 DNA reads as TGTGCCACCAAGCGGGGGGGCCGGAATGAGCAGTTCTTC. Its translation: CATKRGGRNEQFF.

CDR3 nucleotide sequence: TGCGCCAGCAGCCAAGATCCGGGTAGGGGGGAGAACATTCAGTACTTC. The encoded protein is CASSQDPGRGENIQYF. The chain employs TRBV4-3 and TRBJ2-4; D assignment may be TRBD1 or TRBD2 (6 bases each). CDR3 length equals 16 residues. Trimming removed 0 bases at V and 7 bases at J, with 16 bases between. Germline CDR1 LGHNA, CDR2 YSLEER.

This chain links TRBV19 with TRBJ2-7, with TRBD2 identical over 7 bases. The CDR3 is 15 residues long. Trimming cost V 0 bases and J 12 bases; bases outside gene matches: 14. Per the germline V gene, CDR1 is LNHDA and CDR2 is SQIVND (reference sequence). The CDR3 protein is CASSIDFRERDRSYF. CDR3 nucleotides: TGTGCCAGTAGTATAGATTTCAGGGAGCGGGATAGATCGTACTTC.

The table lists this clone with a count of one. The chain has TRBV5-6 and TRBJ2-7, with D possibly matching TRBD2 (5 bases). Trimming pared 0 bases from V and 1 base from J, leaving 5 bases between. The CDR3 runs 13 residues. Germline CDR1 reads SGHDT; CDR2 reads YYEEEE. This CDR3 reads CASSLGESYEQYF. CDR3 nucleotide sequence: TGTGCCAGCAGCTTGGGGGAGTCCTACGAGCAGTACTTC. Supplemented by reference TRBV5-6 and TRBJ2-7, the full variable domain reads DAGVTQSPTHLIKTRGQQVTLRCSPKSGHDTVSWYQQALGQGPQFIFQYYEEEERQRGNFPDRFSGHQFPNYSSELNVNALLLGDSALYLCASSLGESYEQYFGPGTRLTVT.